These 10 T cell receptor beta chains originate from one sample sequenced in a study of cytomegalovirus exposure and HLA in healthy donors. Assay: immunoSEQ multiplex PCR; the TCRdb copy retains only in-frame clones and omits some. The table lists some 170,000 clones, 86% of them singletons, with 6% to 8% in the top ten. The sequencing input was PBMCs. The receptors were gathered from a man younger than 40 in good health and CMV-seropositive.

The V call is TRBV27, the J call TRBJ2-5; possibly TRBD2 for D (6 bases). Germline V gene sequence: CDR1 MNHEY, CDR2 SMNVEV (reference sequence). With 0 bases removed from V and 4 bases from J, the gap between germline ends came to 6 bases. The CDR3 consists of 13 residues. CDR3 protein: CASSLSGGETQYF. The DNA for the CDR3 is TGTGCCAGCAGTTTATCCGGGGGAGAGACCCAGTACTTC.

This sequence joins TRBV6-1 and TRBJ2-1; tentatively, D is TRBD2 (6 bases). The CDR3 has 15 amino acids. V lost 1 base and J 4 bases, leaving 11 bases between the germline ends. Germline V gene lookup returns CDR1 MNHNS and CDR2 SASEGT. CDR3 in amino acids: CASSEDGSLYNEQFF. Here the CDR3 DNA reads TGTGCCAGCAGTGAAGACGGGAGCCTTTACAATGAGCAGTTCTTC.

The chain carries TRBV5-1 and TRBJ1-5; D possibly corresponds to TRBD1 (5 bases). This CDR3 comprises 15 residues. Trimming took off 4 bases at V and 6 bases at J, with 17 bases between the two ends. Germline CDR1 reads SGHRS; CDR2 reads YFSETQ. CDR3 nucleotide sequence: TGCGCCAGCAGCCGCACGGGGGAGGGCGGTCAGCCCCAGCATTTT. It translates to CASSRTGEGGQPQHF. Together with reference TRBV5-1 and TRBJ1-5, the CDR3 gives the full variable domain: KAGVTQTPRYLIKTRGQQVTLSCSPISGHRSVSWYQQTPGQGLQFLFEYFSETQRNKGNFPGRFSGRQFSNSRSEMNVSTLELGDSALYLCASSRTGEGGQPQHFGDGTRLSIL.

V and J are TRBV2 and TRBJ1-1, with D possibly matching TRBD1 (5 bases). Per germline, CDR1 SNHLY and CDR2 FYNNEI. CDR3 length: 13 amino acids. The germline V and J ends were trimmed by 5 bases and 1 base, with 8 bases remaining between them. In DNA form, the CDR3 reads TGTGCCAGCAGTCAGGGCTGGAACACTGAAGCTTTCTTT. It translates to CASSQGWNTEAFF.

The chain links TRBV6-1 to TRBJ1-2; the match to TRBD1 covers 7 bases. Germline lookup yields CDR1 MNHNS and CDR2 SASEGT. This CDR3 region has 15 residues. After removal of 6 bases from V and 4 bases from J, the junction contained 11 bases not matched to a gene. CDR3 in amino acids: CASRDVQGGFYGYTF. CDR3 DNA: TGTGCCAGCAGGGACGTGCAGGGGGGATTCTATGGCTACACCTTC.

The chain recombines TRBV27 with TRBJ2-1; TRBD2 agrees at 8 bases. The CDR3 has 17 residues. Losses at the gene ends were 5 bases for V and 7 bases for J; bases not matched to a gene: 16. From germline, CDR1 is MNHEY and CDR2 SMNVEV (reference sequence). The CDR3 here is CASSLGEIAGRVNEQFF. The CDR3 DNA follows: TGTGCCAGCAGTCTAGGGGAAATAGCGGGACGAGTAAATGAGCAGTTCTTC.

CDR3 in amino acids: CASTYGQVLDEAFF. In nucleotides, the CDR3 is TGTGCCAGCACCTATGGACAGGTCCTTGATGAAGCTTTCTTT. The chain joins TRBV5-6 to TRBJ1-1, with 7 bases matching TRBD1. The germline V gene encodes CDR1 SGHDT and CDR2 YYEEEE. The length of the CDR3 is 14 residues. V dropped 6 bases and J dropped 7; count of bases not matched to a gene: 12. Full variable domain (rest looked up from reference TRBV5-6 and TRBJ1-1): DAGVTQSPTHLIKTRGQQVTLRCSPKSGHDTVSWYQQALGQGPQFIFQYYEEEERQRGNFPDRFSGHQFPNYSSELNVNALLLGDSALYLCASTYGQVLDEAFFGQGTRLTVV.

V is TRBV30 and J is TRBJ2-1, with no clear D. The CDR3 totals 13 residues. Germline V gives CDR1 GTSNPN, CDR2 SVGIG (reference sequence). Trimming cost V 0 bases and J 7 bases, with 10 bases left between them. The CDR3, as DNA: TGTGCCTGGAGTGTGGAGCTACCTAATGAGCAGTTCTTC. Protein sequence: CAWSVELPNEQFF.

The chain joins TRBV30 to TRBJ1-2; 7 nucleotides line up with TRBD1. This CDR3 contains 14 residues. After removal of 4 bases from V and 1 base from J, the junction contained 6 bases not matched to a gene. CDR1 is GTSNPN and CDR2 is SVGIG in the germline V gene (reference sequence). The CDR3 nucleotides read TGTGCCTGGACCCGACAGGGTAATAACTATGGCTACACCTTC. Translating gives CAWTRQGNNYGYTF.

The chain couples TRBV7-2 to TRBJ2-7; either TRBD1 or TRBD2 may supply D (5 bases each). Trimming removed 5 bases at V and 5 bases at J, with 25 bases between. The germline gives CDR1 SGHTA, CDR2 FQGNSA. The CDR3 is 17 amino acids. The CDR3 region has the DNA TGTGCCAGCAGCGAAGTCCGGGATTGGGGCCCGGTCCACGAGCAGTACTTC. Amino acids: CASSEVRDWGPVHEQYF.